This T cell receptor (beta chain) was found in a study of T cell repertoires in cytomegalovirus infection. TCRdb ran MiXCR on the reads and lists one entry per CDR3 protein. The table lists some 800,000 distinct CDR3 sequences, 32% of them singletons. A word on this clonotype: The antigen is not known. At one of its ends the junction is not consistent with the germline gene, which may arise from a read error.

Source: cultured CD8+ T cells from PBMCs, taken from culture after CMV antigen stimulation. The sequence was collected from a human donor in good health (CMV status not recorded). Some clones in this sample may be carry-over from other donors' samples.

Here the CDR3 DNA reads TGTGCCTGCAGCTACGGACTAGTGGGGGTGCTGGATGAGCAGTTCTTC. Translation: CACSYGLVGVLDEQFF. The chain combines TRBV5-8 with TRBJ2-1; TRBD2 aligns across 7 bases. This CDR3 has 16 amino acids. Germline V gives CDR1 SGHTS, CDR2 YDEGEE.